The T cell receptor beta chain under discussion was sequenced for a study of blood T cell repertoires in COVID-19. At the level of the study: The samples span acute and convalescent COVID-19 from the United States, Italy and Spain.

Measured with immunoSEQ multiplex PCR; TCRdb has only the in-frame clones, and not every one. This sample has under 200,000 clones, with roughly 80% found just once. Individuals drawn from under 30 US areas were roughly 18 to 100 years old. The CDR3 extends over 13 amino acids. Germline V CDR1 and CDR2: LNHDA, SQIVND (reference sequence). J lost 4 bases, V lost 5 bases, and 4 bases had no gene match. Sequenced sample: PBMCs or T cells enriched from blood (not recorded which). This TCR came from a woman aged 60-75 years who had recovered from COVID-19. This sequence joins TRBV19 and TRBJ1-1; 7 bases align to TRBD1. The CDR3 coding sequence is TGTGCCAGTAGTCAATCAGGGGGCACTGAAGCTTTCTTT. Translation: CASSQSGGTEAFF.